The following is a T cell receptor beta chain sequence with its context. Its antigen is currently unknown. The sample belongs to a study of response to subunit inactivated influenza vaccine. TCRdb analysed the RT-PCR reads with MiXCR anew, one entry per CDR3 protein. The sample lists 800,000 or so distinct CDR3 sequences, 21% occurring once. The CDR3 extends over 16 amino acids. The V end was cut by 5 bases, the J end by 1 base, with 17 bases between. Looked up from germline, CDR1 is SGHTA and CDR2 is FQGNSA. Study conclusions and caveats: Authors proposed each seasonal influenza vaccination draws in few new T cells.

The rearrangement joins TRBV7-2 to TRBJ1-1; D call uncertain. The sequencing used PBMCs from blood, collected around 5 days after vaccination. This sequence was found in a man over 45 who received an inactivated influenza vaccine. CDR3 protein: CASSRRALGWNTEAFF. For the CDR3, the DNA is TGTGCCAGCAGCCGGCGAGCCCTAGGCTGGAACACTGAAGCTTTCTTT.